Following are 12 T cell receptor beta chains from one sample sequenced in a study of cytomegalovirus exposure and HLA in healthy donors. The PCR used 60 Vbeta and 13 Jbeta primers. Using immunoSEQ multiplex PCR, the repertoire was profiled, and TCRdb retains in-frame clones only, with some absent. Of roughly 130,000 clones in the sample, 80% were seen once. The sequenced sample was PBMCs. All receptors come from a man aged 30 to 39 in good health and CMV-seronegative.

This chain links TRBV10-2 with TRBJ2-7; 12 positions match TRBD2. CDR1 is WSHSY and CDR2 is SAAADI in the germline V gene. Unmatched junction bases numbered 3, after V lost 6 bases and J lost 0 bases. The CDR3 is made up of 15 amino acids. The CDR3 loop is CASRLAGGTSYEQYF. CDR3 nucleotide sequence: TGCGCCAGCAGGCTAGCGGGAGGGACCTCCTACGAGCAGTACTTC.

This clone was seen only once. This chain links TRBV20-1 with TRBJ2-1; D gene uncertain. Trimming shortened V by 2 bases and J by 6 bases, and 5 bases separated the two germline ends. The CDR3 covers 11 residues. Germline CDR1 reads DFQATT; CDR2 reads SNEGSKA (reference sequence). In nucleotides, the CDR3 is TGCAGTGCTAGAAGCTTCAATGAGCAGTTCTTC. Translating it yields CSARSFNEQFF.

A few counts support this clone. The rearrangement joins TRBV18 to TRBJ1-5; no clear D gene. CDR3 size: 14 residues. Germline CDR1 and CDR2: KGHSH and LQKENI. V lost 6 bases, J lost 3 bases, and 12 bases lay in between. For the CDR3, the DNA is TGTGCCAGCTCCCAAGGACTGGCCAATCAGCCCCAGCATTTT. Protein sequence: CASSQGLANQPQHF.

V usage is TRBV6-6 and J usage is TRBJ1-5, with D possibly being TRBD1 (6 bases). CDR1 MNHNY and CDR2 SVGAGI come from the germline V gene (reference sequence). Trimming shortened V by 2 bases and J by 7 bases, and 12 bases separated the two germline ends. CDR3 length: 14 amino acids. In nucleotides, the CDR3 is TGTGCCAGCAGTTACCAGGGGACACACCAGCCCCAGCATTTT. Its protein is CASSYQGTHQPQHF.

This rearrangement joins TRBV28 to TRBJ1-3; no clear D gene. CDR1 and CDR2 (germline): MDHEN, SYDVKM. Deletions cut 5 bases from V and 2 bases from J, with 7 bases between. The CDR3 extends over 13 amino acids. The CDR3 reads CASSTRTGNTIYF. The CDR3 coding sequence is TGTGCCAGCAGTACAAGAACTGGAAACACCATATATTTT.

The chain couples TRBV5-8 to TRBJ2-5; D might be TRBD2 (7 bases). The germline CDR1 and CDR2 sequences are SGHTS and YDEGEE. CDR3 length: 16 amino acids. Trimming cost V 0 bases and J 3 bases, with 15 bases left between them. The CDR3 protein is CASSLERGGSEETQYF. CDR3 sequence (DNA): TGTGCCAGCAGCTTGGAAAGGGGGGGGAGCGAAGAGACCCAGTACTTC.

This rearrangement joins TRBV27 to TRBJ2-3, with D tentatively TRBD1 (6 bases). Germline V gene sequence: CDR1 MNHEY, CDR2 SMNVEV (reference sequence). The V and J ends lost 2 bases and 9 bases respectively, with 15 bases between them. There are 14 residues in the CDR3. CDR3 loop: CASSLEGGPYTQYF. In DNA, the CDR3 is TGTGCCAGCAGTTTAGAAGGGGGACCGTACACGCAGTATTTT.

This clone turned up a few times. J is TRBJ2-3 and V is TRBV5-1; TRBD1 agrees at 8 bases. Trimming took 4 bases from V and 0 from J; bases not matched to a gene: 7. CDR3 size: 16 residues. Germline-derived CDR1 and CDR2 are SGHRS and YFSETQ. CDR3 bases: TGCGCCAGCAGCCCGGGGGACAGGTCTAGCACAGATACGCAGTATTTT. This codes for CASSPGDRSSTDTQYF.

The V call is TRBV6-5, the J call TRBJ1-2, with D tentatively TRBD1 (6 bases). The CDR3 covers 14 residues. V shed 5 bases and J shed 6 bases, with 16 bases lying between them. Looked up from germline, CDR1 is MNHEY and CDR2 is SVGAGI. CDR3 DNA: TGTGCCAGCAGTGGGGGGGACAAGCTGCATGGCTACACCTTC. Its protein is CASSGGDKLHGYTF.

The J gene is TRBJ1-5, the V gene TRBV5-8, with D unresolved. Germline V CDR1 and CDR2: SGHTS, YDEGEE. This CDR3 has 16 residues. Trimming left V 3 bases short and J 2 bases short, with 15 bases between. The CDR3 region is CASSYTWVEGNQPQHF. The CDR3, as DNA: TGTGCCAGCAGCTATACCTGGGTAGAGGGCAATCAGCCCCAGCATTTT.

The chain has TRBV30 and TRBJ1-1, with TRBD1 as a possible D gene (6 bases). Germline V gene lookup returns CDR1 GTSNPN and CDR2 SVGIG (reference sequence). The CDR3 contains 15 residues. The V end lost 3 bases, the J end lost 1 base, and 15 bases lay between the germline ends. CDR3 in DNA: TGTGCCTGGAGCATACCGGGACACTGGAACACTGAAGCTTTCTTT. This encodes CAWSIPGHWNTEAFF.

The sample holds one count of this clone. This chain uses TRBV11-2 with TRBJ2-3; 10 nucleotides match TRBD2. After removal of 4 bases from V and 3 bases from J, the junction contained 4 bases not matched to a gene. CDR3 size: 15 residues. In germline, CDR1 is SGHAT, CDR2 FQNNGV. CDR3 DNA sequence: TGTGCCAGCAGCTCGGGACTAGCGAGGACAGATACGCAGTATTTT. Its translation: CASSSGLARTDTQYF.